This T cell receptor (beta chain) is drawn from a study of vaccination effects on CD4 cells after COVID-19. Regarding the study as a whole: Early timepoints after infection were absent, and convalescent patients were few in the study. New vaccine-induced clones dominated convalescents' post-vaccine spike-reactive clones.

As for this clone: The target antigen is unknown.

This CDR3 comprises 14 residues. Per germline, CDR1 SGHNT and CDR2 YYREEE (reference sequence). V lost 0 bases and J 8 bases, leaving 14 bases between the germline ends. The data were produced by immunoSEQ multiplex PCR, yet TCRdb's version contains in-frame clones alone and is incomplete. The repertoire holds around 20,000 clones, with roughly 80% as singletons. Sequencing in the ViraFEST assay came after antigen-specific CD4+ T cells had been expanded with viral peptide pools, which were used to stimulate PBMC. Isolating CD4+ T cells followed about 10 days of culture. By PCR, the person was confirmed to have had SARS-CoV-2 infection between March and December 2020. At days 3 and 7, half of the medium was exchanged for IL-2 medium.

The input for sequencing was CD4+ T cells from PBMCs cultured with a peptide pool, taken before COVID-19 vaccination. This clonotype was sampled from a human donor who had a prior SARS-CoV-2 infection. The chain has TRBV5-4 and TRBJ1-2; maybe TRBD1 (6 bases). CDR3 bases: TGTGCCAGCAGCTTGGCCGGGGGGGCGAAGGGCTACACCTTC. Translating it yields CASSLAGGAKGYTF.